These 10 T cell receptor beta chains share one sample of origin, sequenced in a study of vaccination effects on CD4 cells after COVID-19. No antigen has been identified for these receptors. Expansion with viral peptide pools was applied to antigen-specific CD4+ T cells by the ViraFEST assay prior to sequencing. At the end of about 9 days of culture, CD4+ T cells were isolated. The person acquired a PCR-confirmed SARS-CoV-2 infection between March and December 2020. Clones were sequenced by immunoSEQ multiplex PCR, and TCRdb holds only the in-frame ones, with some missing. The repertoire holds tens of thousands of clones, with about four fifths as singletons. The material was CD4+ T cells from PBMCs cultured with a peptide pool, obtained before COVID-19 vaccination. The receptors were gathered from a human donor who had a prior SARS-CoV-2 infection.

The chain employs TRBV15 and TRBJ1-5; 8 nucleotides align to TRBD1. The germline V gene encodes CDR1 LNHNV and CDR2 YYDKDF (reference sequence). The ends lost 1 base at V and 3 bases at J; junction bases unmatched: 8. The CDR3 spans 17 residues. In DNA form, the CDR3 reads TGTGCCACCAGCAGAGTTGGTAACAGGGGGACCAATCAGCCCCAGCATTTT. Its translation: CATSRVGNRGTNQPQHF.

The CDR3 here is CASSRGRTANEKLFF. Written as DNA, the CDR3 is TGCGCCAGCAGCCGGGGAAGGACAGCCAATGAAAAACTGTTTTTT. This rearrangement joins TRBV4-1 to TRBJ1-4; maybe TRBD1 (6 bases). Trimming stripped 4 bases from V and 5 bases from J, with 14 bases between. Germline V gives CDR1 MGHRA, CDR2 YSYEKL. This CDR3 has 15 residues.

In DNA, the CDR3 is TGTGCCAGCAGCTTAGTCCAGGACTACGAGCAGTACTTC. It encodes CASSLVQDYEQYF. J is TRBJ2-7 and V is TRBV7-2; D remains ambiguous. Germline loops: CDR1 SGHTA, CDR2 FQGNSA. V gave up 1 base and J gave up 3 bases, with 7 bases separating them. The CDR3 sequence is 13 residues long.

The chain recombines TRBV5-8 with TRBJ2-7; 12 bases are a match to TRBD1. The germline CDR1 and CDR2 sequences are SGHTS and YDEGEE. The CDR3 consists of 14 residues. V shed 5 bases and J 3 bases; nucleotides not matched to a gene: 3. This CDR3 reads CASSRDRGLYEQYF. The CDR3, as DNA: TGTGCCAGCAGTCGGGACAGGGGGCTCTACGAGCAGTACTTC. The whole variable domain, remainder taken from reference TRBV5-8 and TRBJ2-7, is EAGVTQSPTHLIKTRGQQATLRCSPISGHTSVYWYQQALGLGLQFLLWYDEGEERNRGNFPPRFSGRQFPNYSSELNVNALELEDSALYLCASSRDRGLYEQYFGPGTRLTVT.

This clone was picked up a small number of times. The genes are TRBV19 and TRBJ1-2, with D maybe TRBD1 (5 bases). Trimming cost V 5 bases and J 2 bases, with 9 bases left between them. The CDR3 runs to 13 residues. Germline V gene data show CDR1 as LNHDA and CDR2 as SQIVND (reference sequence). CDR3 bases: TGTGCCAGTAGTCCCTGGGACAACTATGGCTACACCTTC. It encodes CASSPWDNYGYTF.

The rearrangement uses TRBV24-1 and TRBJ1-6, with D unclear. The CDR3 runs 21 residues. Germline CDR1 is KGHDR and CDR2 is SFDVKD. Trimming removed 3 bases from V and 10 bases from J, with 33 bases in between. The CDR3 spells CATSDNPGQELRPGVVSPLHF. The CDR3 DNA reads as TGTGCCACCAGTGATAACCCCGGGCAGGAGCTACGCCCTGGTGTTGTGTCACCCCTCCACTTT.

The gene calls are TRBV4-3 and TRBJ2-5; perhaps TRBD2 as D (6 bases). Germline assignment: CDR1 LGHNA and CDR2 YSLEER. With 4 bases removed from V and 5 bases from J, the gap between germline ends came to 11 bases. There are 13 residues in the CDR3. CDR3 amino acids: CASSPAGGETQYF. The CDR3 coding sequence is TGCGCCAGCAGCCCAGCGGGCGGGGAGACCCAGTACTTC.

V usage is TRBV11-1 and J usage is TRBJ1-1, with 7 bases aligning to TRBD1. Trimming cost V 7 bases and J 5 bases; bases outside gene matches: 13. The CDR3 runs 15 residues. Per the germline V gene, CDR1 is SGHAT and CDR2 is FQDESV (reference sequence). This CDR3 reads CASTPDRARGTEAFF. CDR3 nucleotide sequence: TGTGCCAGCACCCCCGACAGGGCACGAGGGACTGAAGCTTTCTTT.

The chain employs TRBV5-1 and TRBJ2-5, with D perhaps TRBD1 or TRBD2 (6 bases each). Germline assignment: CDR1 SGHRS and CDR2 YFSETQ. The CDR3 totals 15 residues. The germline V and J ends were trimmed by 2 bases and 7 bases, with 18 bases remaining between them. CDR3 in DNA: TGCGCCAGCAGCTTACTCCAGGTCGGGGGCAGGACCCAGTACTTC. It encodes CASSLLQVGGRTQYF.

The chain combines TRBV15 with TRBJ2-7; D is ambiguous. There are 14 residues in the CDR3. Germline lookup yields CDR1 LNHNV and CDR2 YYDKDF (reference sequence). The ends were cut back, 0 bases at V and 3 bases at J, with 9 bases in the middle. CDR3 region: CATSRDVNDYEQYF. The CDR3 region has the DNA TGTGCCACCAGCAGAGATGTAAACGACTACGAGCAGTACTTC.